This T cell receptor beta chain was retrieved from a study of beta chain features in type 1 diabetes (dated by TCRdb to about 2018). As for the study more broadly: Patients and healthy donors did not differ in mean age, gender distribution, total cell number or subset yield. A total of 90 million to 130 million sorted cells were examined across all samples, and a strong correlation was observed between cell number per subset and RNA yield. Naive and central memory subsets were obtained from all 30 or so donors, but regulatory and stem cell-like memory subsets were isolated from only 8 patients and roughly eight healthy donors. In the study, recently diagnosed type 1 diabetes patients and matched healthy donors were compared on the TCRB repertoires of their sorted circulating CD4+ T cell subsets.

The High Capacity cDNA Reverse Transcription Kit was used to reverse transcribe all of the isolated RNA, meaning that expressed TCRB transcripts were what got sequenced. Naive, central memory and regulatory T cell samples underwent deep immunoSEQ sequencing, averaging around 4 million total reads per sample. Sorted cells were lysed in RLT buffer and RNA was extracted with DNase-treated RNeasy Micro or Mini kits, depending on cell number. To prevent cross-contamination, every cell subset was processed on its own, while patient and healthy donor samples were processed together. The immunoSEQ multiplex PCR was used to amplify TCRB sequences from cDNA, yielding 87-bp fragments that span the CDR3 region. Sequencing of the amplicons was done on the Illumina HiSeq platform. Regarding the original processing steps: Synthetic template baselines were used to correct PCR bias computationally, reads within Hamming distance 2 were collapsed together, and singletons that could not be merged were discarded. Reads were aligned against IMGT so that V, D and J genes, CDR3 length and insertions or deletions at six rearrangement sites could be assigned. Within each subset, clonotype counts were normalized to sorted cell number, and only after that were true diversity and Gini coefficients computed with the tcR R package. The overlap coefficient, calculated on TCRB nucleotide sequences, was used to quantify repertoire sharing. In TCRdb, the immuneACCESS table is reduced to in-frame sequences with V and J assigned. These tables do not hold every clone; where another copy was compared, an unresolved V gene accounts for under half, and the others remain unexplained. Clone size and V and J calls were adopted from that table, with D and trimming inferred from the DNA. This sample holds 300,000 to 400,000 clones; around 8.5% were observed only once. Over 0.95% of the sample is held by the ten biggest clonotypes.

Comment on this clone: Its binding antigen is unknown. No base quality values were provided; no much bigger clone lies one nucleotide off.

The study at large found these results: Fewer insertions and more nucleotide deletions at VDJ recombination sites were observed in patients with type 1 diabetes, implying thymic rearrangement abnormalities. Sequencing cDNA rather than genomic DNA could over-represent highly expressing activated cells, although activation and CD3 levels did not differ between groups. In all four CD4+ subsets, TCRB CDR3 length was moderately but significantly shorter in type 1 diabetes patients. HLA sub-analyses involved small numbers of individuals, so any influence of HLA type on TCRB rearrangement remained unresolved. PCR might favor shorter templates, but patient and control samples were amplified and corrected together, so any skew would affect both groups equally. Naive, central memory and regulatory TCRB repertoires appeared to be more alike among patients than among healthy donors.

Each donor gave one peripheral blood draw, averaging roughly 100 mL, which was collected into heparinised tubes. Naive, central memory, regulatory and stem cell-like memory CD4+ T cells were sorted on a BD FACSAria II using a panel including CD45RO, CCR7, CD25, CD127, CD95 and CD27. A purity above 98% was achieved for all sorted populations. PBMCs were isolated right away by Lymphoprep density gradient centrifugation and were stained directly, without culture. Samples were stained and sorted in pairs, with one healthy donor and one patient per experiment, so that batch effects were minimized. The receptor was derived from a man younger than 45 with type 1 diabetes. Sequencing was carried out using central memory CD4+ T cells from blood.

The CDR3 amino acid sequence is: CASRERTSGGYNEQFF. DNA sequence: TGTGCCAGCAGGGAGAGGACTAGCGGGGGCTACAATGAGCAGTTCTTC. This receptor chain uses TRBV7-2 and TRBJ2-1; TRBD2 fits 13 bases in the junction. In the germline V gene, CDR1 corresponds to SGHTA and CDR2 to FQGNSA. Compared with germline, V lacks 6 bases and J lacks 3 bases; bases without a gene match: 5. Including cysteine and phenylalanine, the CDR3 has 16 amino acids. Left in the record is the CDR3 DNA by itself, 48 bases read in frame from the first base.